These 26 T cell receptor beta chains were sequenced from one sample in a study of T cells in Graves' hyperthyroidism and ophthalmopathy. TCR beta CDR3 regions were amplified from RNA transcripts. HTBI primers drove first-round RT-PCR of the TCR CDR3. One entry per CDR3 protein, called by TCRdb with MiXCR from the multiplex PCR reads. Of approximately 360,000 distinct CDR3 sequences in the sample, 20% to 25% are singletons; the top ten hold around 70%. The sequencing sample was made of blood. Receptors were obtained from a man aged 45-60 years with Graves' hyperthyroidism.

The J gene is TRBJ2-1, the V gene TRBV12-3 or TRBV12-4; TRBD2 aligns across 10 bases. The CDR3 spans 15 residues. The V segment lost 5 bases and the J segment 9 bases; nucleotides outside the gene matches: 10. DNA of the CDR3: TGTGCCAGCAGTCTCCAAGCGGGAGGGCCGATTGAGCAGTTCTTC. This gives the protein CASSLQAGGPIEQFF.

The chain joins TRBV3-1 to TRBJ1-1; D gene ambiguous. V lost 4 bases and J 6 bases, leaving 12 bases between the germline ends. Germline CDR1 is LGHDT and CDR2 is YNNKEL (reference sequence). The CDR3 is made up of 13 amino acids. This CDR3 reads CASSPWSDAEAFF. The CDR3, as DNA: TGTGCCAGCAGCCCCTGGAGTGACGCTGAAGCTTTCTTT. Full variable domain (missing parts from reference TRBV3-1 and TRBJ1-1): DTAVSQTPKYLVTQMGNDKSIKCEQNLGHDTMYWYKQDSKKFLKIMFSYNNKELIINETVPNRFSPKSPDKAHLNLHINSLELGDSAVYFCASSPWSDAEAFFGQGTRLTVV.

This clonotype was recorded at least ten times. The V gene is TRBV5-1, the J gene TRBJ2-1, with D maybe TRBD1 (6 bases). V was clipped by 3 bases and J by 9 bases, with 10 bases between them. CDR3 length: 12 amino acids. Germline V gene data show CDR1 as SGHRS and CDR2 as YFSETQ. The CDR3 nucleotides read TGCGCCAGCAGCTATCAGGGGCTTGAGCAGTTCTTC. Its protein product is CASSYQGLEQFF.

This clonotype was recorded a few times. The V and J genes are TRBV20-1 and TRBJ1-5; perhaps TRBD1 as D (5 bases). Deletions cut 5 bases from V and 2 bases from J, with 10 bases between. This CDR3 region has 13 residues. The germline V gene has CDR1 DFQATT and CDR2 SNEGSKA (reference sequence). The CDR3 here is CSALGRGNQPQHF. As DNA, the CDR3 is TGCAGTGCTTTGGGACGGGGCAATCAGCCCCAGCATTTT.

J is TRBJ2-2 and V is TRBV13, with 14 bases lining up with TRBD2. V shed 5 bases, J shed 4 bases, and the junction held 6 bases outside the gene matches. Per germline, CDR1 PRHDT and CDR2 FYEKMQ (reference sequence). The CDR3 consists of 17 residues. The CDR3 DNA follows: TGTGCCAGCAGCACAGGGGGACTAGCGGGAGTCACCGGGGAGCTGTTTTTT. Translated: CASSTGGLAGVTGELFF.

In its sample, this clonotype was seen many times. V is TRBV12-3 or TRBV12-4 and J is TRBJ2-7; D is unclear. V was clipped by 8 bases and J by 2 bases, with 19 bases between them. The CDR3 has 15 amino acids. The CDR3 loop reads CASSLYFGHAYEQYF. CDR3 bases: TGTGCCAGCTCGCTCTATTTCGGGCATGCCTACGAGCAGTACTTC.

This clonotype was seen repeatedly, ten times or more. The chain uses TRBV12-3 or TRBV12-4 and TRBJ2-3; D remains ambiguous. V lost 6 bases and J 2 bases, leaving 12 bases between the germline ends. The CDR3 spans 14 residues. The CDR3 DNA reads as TGTGCCAGCAGCCCCGGGCGGATCACAGATACGCAGTATTTT. This translates into CASSPGRITDTQYF.

This clonotype was observed a handful of times. V is TRBV24-1 and J is TRBJ1-2; D is unclear. Germline V gene data show CDR1 as KGHDR and CDR2 as SFDVKD. This CDR3 comprises 11 residues. V was shortened by 1 base and J by 10 bases, with 6 bases between the two germline ends. CDR3 protein: CATSDFGTYTF. CDR3 nucleotides: TGTGCCACCAGTGATTTCGGCACCTACACCTTC.

This clonotype was counted between two and nine times. DNA of the CDR3: TGCGCCAGCAGTGAAAGGGGCAGGTACAATGAGCAGTTCTTC. It yields the protein CASSERGRYNEQFF. The J gene is TRBJ2-1, the V gene TRBV10-1; D is possibly TRBD1 (5 bases). With 3 bases removed from V and 4 bases from J, the gap between germline ends came to 10 bases. Germline V CDR1 and CDR2: WNHNN, SYGVQD (reference sequence). The CDR3 loop spans 14 amino acids.

This clonotype has a count of ten or more. The chain recombines TRBV11-2 with TRBJ2-1, with 10 nucleotides matching TRBD2. With V trimmed by 3 bases and J by 9 bases, 11 bases remained unmatched. The CDR3 runs 16 residues. Germline CDR1 and CDR2: SGHAT and FQNNGV. This CDR3 is CASSFGASGSRGEQFF. The CDR3 DNA follows: TGTGCCAGCAGCTTTGGGGCTAGCGGGAGCAGGGGTGAGCAGTTCTTC.

J is TRBJ2-2 and V is TRBV30; D call uncertain. The CDR3 length is 12 residues. V was trimmed by 4 bases and J by 5 bases, leaving 8 bases between them. In germline, CDR1 is GTSNPN, CDR2 SVGIG (reference sequence). This chain's CDR3 is CAWTPGTGELFF. DNA for the CDR3: TGTGCCTGGACGCCAGGAACCGGGGAGCTGTTTTTT.

This clonotype was recorded at least ten times. V and J are TRBV18 and TRBJ2-7; D call uncertain. CDR1 and CDR2 (germline): KGHSH, LQKENI. This CDR3 region has 13 residues. V was trimmed by 2 bases and J by 0 bases, leaving 5 bases between them. This CDR3 is CASSPGSSYEQYF. As DNA, the CDR3 is TGTGCCAGCTCACCAGGGTCCTCCTACGAGCAGTACTTC.

This clonotype was counted between two and nine times. This chain joins TRBV12-3 or TRBV12-4 and TRBJ1-6; 9 bases align to TRBD1. The CDR3 sequence is 15 residues long. After removal of 6 bases from V and 5 bases from J, the junction contained 5 bases not matched to a gene. The CDR3 protein is CASRPGQGHNSPLHF. The CDR3 DNA sequence: TGTGCCAGCAGGCCGGGACAGGGCCATAATTCACCCCTCCACTTT.

Notes on this clonotype: A much larger clone lies one base from this, so it may be a read error. V gene TRBV2 combines with J gene TRBJ2-1, with 8 bases that match TRBD2. The trim removed 3 bases at V and 8 bases at J, leaving 9 bases unmatched. The length of the CDR3 is 15 residues. Germline V CDR1 and CDR2: SNHLY, FYNNEI. In nucleotides, the CDR3 is TGTGCCAGCAGTGATGGACGAGCGGGAGAGGATGAGCAGTTCTTC. This sequence encodes CASSDGRAGEDEQFF.

This clonotype was observed a handful of times. V usage is TRBV29-1 and J usage is TRBJ2-3; 12 nucleotides match TRBD2. The CDR3 totals 14 residues. With V trimmed by 6 bases and J by 2 bases, 3 bases remained unmatched. Per germline, CDR1 SQVTM and CDR2 ANQGSEA. CDR3 DNA sequence: TGCAGCGTCAGACTAGCGGGAGTCACAGATACGCAGTATTTT. It encodes CSVRLAGVTDTQYF.

This clonotype was observed at least ten times. The chain employs TRBV27 and TRBJ2-5, with 8 bases fitting TRBD1. Germline trimming cut 5 bases from V and 5 bases from J; bases unmatched to any gene: 10. Germline-derived CDR1 and CDR2 are MNHEY and SMNVEV (reference sequence). The CDR3 has 15 amino acids. CDR3 residues: CASSPDRARGETQYF. CDR3 bases: TGTGCCAGCAGTCCGGACAGGGCCCGTGGGGAGACCCAGTACTTC.

The CDR3 DNA sequence: TGTGCCAGCAGCTTGCGGACAGGTTCCTACAATGAGCAGTTCTTC. Encoded protein: CASSLRTGSYNEQFF. The rearrangement uses TRBV5-4 and TRBJ2-1; TRBD1 agrees at 7 bases. Germline CDR1 is SGHNT and CDR2 is YYREEE (reference sequence). The CDR3 sequence is 15 residues long. The V gene end was trimmed by 1 base and the J gene end by 1 base; junction bases not matched to a gene: 2. The full variable domain, in which reference TRBV5-4 and TRBJ2-1 provide the parts outside the CDR3, is ETGVTQSPTHLIKTRGQQVTLRCSSQSGHNTVSWYQQALGQGPQFIFQYYREEENGRGNFPPRFSGLQFPNYSSELNVNALELDDSALYLCASSLRTGSYNEQFFGPGTRLTVL.

The V gene is TRBV7-6, the J gene TRBJ1-1, with D possibly matching TRBD1 (5 bases). V was shortened by 4 bases and J by 5 bases, with 20 bases between the two germline ends. Germline assignment: CDR1 SGHVS and CDR2 FNYEAQ. The CDR3 covers 16 residues. This CDR3 is CASSSYGQGKSTEAFF. The CDR3 nucleotides read TGTGCCAGCAGCTCCTACGGGCAGGGAAAGTCGACTGAAGCTTTCTTT. The whole variable domain, remainder taken from reference TRBV7-6 and TRBJ1-1, is GAGVSQSPRYKVTKRGQDVALRCDPISGHVSLYWYRQALGQGPEFLTYFNYEAQQDKSGLPNDRFSAERPEGSISTLTIQRTEQRDSAMYRCASSSYGQGKSTEAFFGQGTRLTVV.

The chain joins TRBV20-1 to TRBJ2-2; TRBD1 matches at 7 bases. CDR3 length equals 14 residues. Germline CDR1 is DFQATT and CDR2 is SNEGSKA (reference sequence). J was trimmed by 7 bases and V by 4 bases; bases with no gene match: 9. CDR3 DNA sequence: TGCAGTGCTACACCGGGACAGCAAAACGGGGAGCTGTTTTTT. Residues: CSATPGQQNGELFF.

The chain combines TRBV14 with TRBJ1-5; D unresolved. Trimming took off 0 bases at V and 4 bases at J, with 16 bases between the two ends. This CDR3 has 17 residues. Germline V gives CDR1 SGHDN, CDR2 FVKESK. Written as DNA, the CDR3 is TGTGCCAGCAGCCAAGATTTGTCCGACCCTGGGAATCAGCCCCAGCATTTT. This translates into CASSQDLSDPGNQPQHF.

This clonotype has only a few counts. The J gene is TRBJ2-7, the V gene TRBV11-2; TRBD1 is a possible D gene (5 bases). Germline lookup yields CDR1 SGHAT and CDR2 FQNNGV. V was shortened by 1 base and J by 1 base, with 17 bases between the two germline ends. The CDR3 consists of 17 residues. The DNA for the CDR3 is TGTGCCAGCAGCTTAGGACAGCTGTCGGAGCCATCCTACGAGCAGTACTTC. Protein product: CASSLGQLSEPSYEQYF.

This clonotype was recorded at least ten times. J is TRBJ2-1 and V is TRBV27, with D perhaps being TRBD1 or TRBD2 (5 bases each). With 2 bases removed from V and 1 base from J, the gap between germline ends came to 9 bases. CDR3 length: 15 amino acids. Germline V CDR1 and CDR2: MNHEY, SMNVEV (reference sequence). This chain's CDR3 is CASSLEGISYNEQFF. The CDR3, as DNA: TGTGCCAGCAGTTTAGAGGGGATTTCCTACAATGAGCAGTTCTTC.

This clonotype was seen ten or more times. This chain uses TRBV28 with TRBJ2-1; D is uncertain. This CDR3 has 15 amino acids. Germline V lookup: CDR1 MDHEN, CDR2 SYDVKM. The V gene lost 6 bases and the J gene lost 0 bases, with 12 bases spanning the gap. The CDR3 nucleotides are TGTGCCAGCAGGTCCCTCAGTTTCTCCTACAATGAGCAGTTCTTC. It translates to CASRSLSFSYNEQFF. The whole variable domain, filled in from reference TRBV28 and TRBJ2-1, reads DVKVTQSSRYLVKRTGEKVFLECVQDMDHENMFWYRQDPGLGLRLIYFSYDVKMKEKGDIPEGYSVSREKKERFSLILESASTNQTSMYLCASRSLSFSYNEQFFGPGTRLTVL.

As regards this clonotype: A much larger clone differs from this one at a single base, so this may be a read error. The rearrangement links TRBV27 to TRBJ2-7, with 11 nucleotides matching TRBD1. The CDR3 is 15 residues long. The germline gives CDR1 MNHEY, CDR2 SMNVEV (reference sequence). CDR3 residues: CAGSQLGQGAYEQYF. The CDR3 coding sequence is TGTGCCGGCAGCCAACTGGGACAGGGGGCCTACGAGCAGTACTTC.

This clonotype showed up many times. J is TRBJ2-7 and V is TRBV20-1; TRBD1 agrees at 9 bases. V lost 3 bases and J lost 5; bases outside the gene matches: 2. Germline CDR1 DFQATT, CDR2 SNEGSKA (reference sequence). The CDR3 has 12 amino acids. The CDR3 loop reads CSASRQGDEQYF. The CDR3 nucleotides are TGCAGTGCTAGCCGACAGGGGGACGAGCAGTACTTC.

The J gene is TRBJ2-1, the V gene TRBV9; 12 bases match TRBD2. This CDR3 spans 17 amino acids. Germline V gene data show CDR1 as SGDLS and CDR2 as YYNGEE. V was clipped by 4 bases and J by 9 bases; unmatched bases: 14. DNA for the CDR3: TGTGCCAGCAGCAGAGGCCCTAGCGGGAGGGCCGGGGTTGAGCAGTTCTTC. It codes for CASSRGPSGRAGVEQFF.